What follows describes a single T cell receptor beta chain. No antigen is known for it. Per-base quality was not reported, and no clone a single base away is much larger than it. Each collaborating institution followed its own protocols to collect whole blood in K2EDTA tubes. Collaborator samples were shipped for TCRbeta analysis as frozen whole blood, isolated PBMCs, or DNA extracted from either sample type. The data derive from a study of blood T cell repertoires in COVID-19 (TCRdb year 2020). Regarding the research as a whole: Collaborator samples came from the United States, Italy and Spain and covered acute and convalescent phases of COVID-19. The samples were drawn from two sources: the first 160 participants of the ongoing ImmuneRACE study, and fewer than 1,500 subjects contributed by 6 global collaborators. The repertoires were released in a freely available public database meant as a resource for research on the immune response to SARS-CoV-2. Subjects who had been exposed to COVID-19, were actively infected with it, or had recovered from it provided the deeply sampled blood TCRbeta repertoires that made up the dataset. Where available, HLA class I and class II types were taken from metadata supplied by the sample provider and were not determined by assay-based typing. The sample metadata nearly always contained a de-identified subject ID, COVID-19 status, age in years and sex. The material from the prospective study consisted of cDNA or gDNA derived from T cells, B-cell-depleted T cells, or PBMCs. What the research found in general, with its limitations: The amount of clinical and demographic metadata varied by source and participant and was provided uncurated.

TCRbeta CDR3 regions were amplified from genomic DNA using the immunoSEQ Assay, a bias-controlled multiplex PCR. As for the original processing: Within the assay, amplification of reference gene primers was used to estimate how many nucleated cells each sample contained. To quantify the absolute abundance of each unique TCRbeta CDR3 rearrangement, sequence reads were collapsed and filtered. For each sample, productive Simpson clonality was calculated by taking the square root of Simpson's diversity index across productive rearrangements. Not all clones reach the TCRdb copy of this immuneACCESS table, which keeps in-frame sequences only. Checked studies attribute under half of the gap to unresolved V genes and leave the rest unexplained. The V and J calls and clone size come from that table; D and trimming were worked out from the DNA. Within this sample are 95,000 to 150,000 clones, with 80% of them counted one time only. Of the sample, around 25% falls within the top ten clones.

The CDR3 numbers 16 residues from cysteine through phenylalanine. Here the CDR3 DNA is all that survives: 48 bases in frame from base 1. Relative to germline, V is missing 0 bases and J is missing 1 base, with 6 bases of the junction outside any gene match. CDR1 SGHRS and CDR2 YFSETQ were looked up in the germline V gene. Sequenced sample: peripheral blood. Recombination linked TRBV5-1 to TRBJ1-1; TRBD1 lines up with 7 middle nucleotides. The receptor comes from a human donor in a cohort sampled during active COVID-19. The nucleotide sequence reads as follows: TGCGCCAGCAGCTTGGCCCAGGGACAGTCGAACACTGAAGCTTTCTTT. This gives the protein CASSLAQGQSNTEAFF.